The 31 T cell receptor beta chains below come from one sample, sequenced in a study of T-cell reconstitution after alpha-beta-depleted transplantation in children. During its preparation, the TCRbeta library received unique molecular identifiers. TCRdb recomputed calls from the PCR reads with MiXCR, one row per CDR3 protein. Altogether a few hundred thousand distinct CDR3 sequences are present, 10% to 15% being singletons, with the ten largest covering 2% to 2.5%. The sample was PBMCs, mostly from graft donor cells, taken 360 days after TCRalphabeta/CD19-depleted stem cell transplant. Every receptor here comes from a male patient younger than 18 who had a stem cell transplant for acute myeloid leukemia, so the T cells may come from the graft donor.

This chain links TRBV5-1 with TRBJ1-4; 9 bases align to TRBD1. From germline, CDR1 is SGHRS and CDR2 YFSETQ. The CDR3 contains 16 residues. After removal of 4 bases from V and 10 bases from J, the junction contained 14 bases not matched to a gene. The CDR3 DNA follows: TGCGCCAGCAGCGCGGAAAGACAGGGGGGGTCCCGAAAACTGTTTTTT. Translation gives CASSAERQGGSRKLFF.

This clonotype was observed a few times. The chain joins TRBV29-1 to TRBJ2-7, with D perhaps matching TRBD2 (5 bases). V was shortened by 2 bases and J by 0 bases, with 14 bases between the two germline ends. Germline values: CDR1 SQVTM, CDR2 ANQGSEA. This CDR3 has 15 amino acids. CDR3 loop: CSVELRRVTSYEQYF. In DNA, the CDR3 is TGCAGCGTTGAATTACGGCGGGTCACCTCCTACGAGCAGTACTTC.

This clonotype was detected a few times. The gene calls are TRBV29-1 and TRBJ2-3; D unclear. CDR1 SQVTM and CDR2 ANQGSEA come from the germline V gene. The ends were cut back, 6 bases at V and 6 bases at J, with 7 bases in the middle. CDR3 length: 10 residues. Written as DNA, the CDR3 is TGCAGCGTCGATGGGGATACGCAGTATTTT. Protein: CSVDGDTQYF.

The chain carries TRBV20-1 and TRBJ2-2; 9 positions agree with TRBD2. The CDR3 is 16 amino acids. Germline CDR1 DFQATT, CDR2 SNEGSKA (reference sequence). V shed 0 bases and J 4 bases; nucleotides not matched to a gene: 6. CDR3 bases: TGCAGTGCTAGAGATAGGGGGACTAGCTCCACCGGGGAGCTGTTTTTT. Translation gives CSARDRGTSSTGELFF.

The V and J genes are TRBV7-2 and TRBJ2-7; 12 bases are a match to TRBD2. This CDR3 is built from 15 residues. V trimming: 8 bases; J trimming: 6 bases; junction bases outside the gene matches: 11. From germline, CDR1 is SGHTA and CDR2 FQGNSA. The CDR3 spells CASLWGLAGGGEQYF. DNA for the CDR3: TGTGCCAGCCTCTGGGGGCTAGCGGGAGGGGGCGAGCAGTACTTC.

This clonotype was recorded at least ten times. The CDR3 protein is CSVSGAGEGELFF. CDR3 bases: TGCAGCGTCTCAGGGGCCGGGGAGGGGGAGCTGTTTTTT. The chain employs TRBV29-1 and TRBJ2-2, with a possible D match to TRBD1 (6 bases). CDR1 and CDR2 (germline): SQVTM, ANQGSEA. V lost 6 bases and J 8 bases, leaving 16 bases between the germline ends. The length of the CDR3 is 13 residues.

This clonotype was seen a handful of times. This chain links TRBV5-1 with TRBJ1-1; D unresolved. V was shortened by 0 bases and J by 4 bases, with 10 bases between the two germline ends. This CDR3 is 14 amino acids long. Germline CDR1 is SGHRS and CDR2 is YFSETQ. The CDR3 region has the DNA TGCGCCAGCAGCTTGGGAACAAGGAGCACTGAAGCTTTCTTT. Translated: CASSLGTRSTEAFF.

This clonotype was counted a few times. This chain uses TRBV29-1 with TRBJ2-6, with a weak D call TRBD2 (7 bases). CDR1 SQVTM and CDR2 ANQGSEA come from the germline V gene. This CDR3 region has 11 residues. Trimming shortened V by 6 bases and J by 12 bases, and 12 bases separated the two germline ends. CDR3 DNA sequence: TGCAGCGTCGAGGGGGGGGGCGTCCTGACTTTC. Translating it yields CSVEGGGVLTF.

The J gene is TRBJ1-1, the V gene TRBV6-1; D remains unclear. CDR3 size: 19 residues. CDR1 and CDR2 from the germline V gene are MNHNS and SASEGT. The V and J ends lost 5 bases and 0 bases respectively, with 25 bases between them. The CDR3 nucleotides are TGTGCCAGCAGTCTCCGAGAACCAGGCCGGGCAGCGATGAACACTGAAGCTTTCTTT. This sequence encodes CASSLREPGRAAMNTEAFF.

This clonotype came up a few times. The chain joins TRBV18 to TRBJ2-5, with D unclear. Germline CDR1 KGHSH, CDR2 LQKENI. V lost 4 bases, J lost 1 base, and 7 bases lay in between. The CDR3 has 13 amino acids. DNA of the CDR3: TGTGCCAGCTCACTCAATCCCCAAGAGACCCAGTACTTC. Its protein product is CASSLNPQETQYF.

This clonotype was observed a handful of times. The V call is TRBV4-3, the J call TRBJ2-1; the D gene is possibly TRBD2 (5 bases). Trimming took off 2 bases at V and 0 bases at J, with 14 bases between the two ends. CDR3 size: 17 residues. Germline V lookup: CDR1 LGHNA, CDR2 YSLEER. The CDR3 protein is CASSQFGLASSYNEQFF. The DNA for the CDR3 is TGCGCCAGCAGCCAATTTGGTCTAGCCAGCTCCTACAATGAGCAGTTCTTC.

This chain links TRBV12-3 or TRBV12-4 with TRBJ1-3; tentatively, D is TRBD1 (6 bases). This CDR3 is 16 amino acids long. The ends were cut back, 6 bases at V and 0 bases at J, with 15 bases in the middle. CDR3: CASSTTGSFSGNTIYF. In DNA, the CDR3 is TGTGCCAGCAGCACCACAGGGTCTTTCTCTGGAAACACCATATATTTT.

The CDR3 nucleotides read TGTGCCAGCAGCGTAGGGTCCGACGACTACAATGAGCAGTTCTTC. This gives the protein CASSVGSDDYNEQFF. The chain recombines TRBV9 with TRBJ2-1, with D unclear. CDR1 and CDR2 (germline): SGDLS, YYNGEE. The CDR3 runs 15 residues. With 0 bases removed from V and 3 bases from J, the gap between germline ends came to 10 bases.

Here the CDR3 DNA reads TGTGCCACCAGCACGGGCGCAACCTACAATGAGCAGTTCTTC. Protein: CATSTGATYNEQFF. V is TRBV15 and J is TRBJ2-1; no reliable D call. The V gene's germline CDR1 is LNHNV and CDR2 YYDKDF (reference sequence). Deletions cut 4 bases from V and 2 bases from J, with 9 bases between. CDR3 length: 14 amino acids.

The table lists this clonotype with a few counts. The CDR3 DNA reads as TGTGCCAGCAGCCACAGACAGGATGGGACTGAAGCTTTCTTT. Translating it yields CASSHRQDGTEAFF. This sequence joins TRBV3-1 and TRBJ1-1, with a weak D call TRBD1 (6 bases). Trimming took 3 bases from V and 5 from J, leaving 13 bases between them. This CDR3 spans 14 amino acids. The germline gives CDR1 LGHDT, CDR2 YNNKEL (reference sequence). The whole variable domain, remainder taken from reference TRBV3-1 and TRBJ1-1, is DTAVSQTPKYLVTQMGNDKSIKCEQNLGHDTMYWYKQDSKKFLKIMFSYNNKELIINETVPNRFSPKSPDKAHLNLHINSLELGDSAVYFCASSHRQDGTEAFFGQGTRLTVV.

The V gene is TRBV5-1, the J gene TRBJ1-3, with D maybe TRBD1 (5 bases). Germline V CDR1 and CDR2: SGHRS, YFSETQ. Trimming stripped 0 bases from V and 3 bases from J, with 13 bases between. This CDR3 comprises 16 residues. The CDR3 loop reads CASSLGQYRSGNTIYF. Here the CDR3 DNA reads TGCGCCAGCAGCTTGGGACAGTATCGGAGTGGAAACACCATATATTTT.

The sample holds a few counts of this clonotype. CDR3 sequence (DNA): TGCGCCAGCAGCCAAGGGTGGGTCGCGGGGGCCAACGTCCTGACTTTC. Protein product: CASSQGWVAGANVLTF. This chain joins TRBV4-3 and TRBJ2-6; D unresolved. Germline V gives CDR1 LGHNA, CDR2 YSLEER. V lost 1 base and J lost 4, with 11 bases in between. This CDR3 is built from 16 residues.

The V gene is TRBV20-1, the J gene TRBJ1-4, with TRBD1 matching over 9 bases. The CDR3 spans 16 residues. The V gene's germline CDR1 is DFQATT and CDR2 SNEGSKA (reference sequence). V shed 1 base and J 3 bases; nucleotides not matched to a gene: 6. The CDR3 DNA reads TGCAGTGCTAGAGGTGGACAGGGGAATGCTAATGAAAAACTGTTTTTT. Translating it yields CSARGGQGNANEKLFF.

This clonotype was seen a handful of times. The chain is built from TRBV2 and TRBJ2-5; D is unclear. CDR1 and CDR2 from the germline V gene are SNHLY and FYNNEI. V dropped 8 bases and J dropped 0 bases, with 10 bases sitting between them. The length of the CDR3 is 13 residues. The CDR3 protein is CASGRQYQETQYF. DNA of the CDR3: TGTGCCAGCGGTCGCCAGTACCAAGAGACCCAGTACTTC.

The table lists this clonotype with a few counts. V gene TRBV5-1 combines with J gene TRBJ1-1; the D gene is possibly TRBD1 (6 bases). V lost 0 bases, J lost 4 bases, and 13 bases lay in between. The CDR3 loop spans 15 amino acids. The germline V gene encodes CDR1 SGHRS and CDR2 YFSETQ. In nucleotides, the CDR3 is TGCGCCAGCAGCTTGGTGCGGCAGGGGAGCACTGAAGCTTTCTTT. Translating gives CASSLVRQGSTEAFF. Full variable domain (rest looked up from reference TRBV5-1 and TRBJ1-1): KAGVTQTPRYLIKTRGQQVTLSCSPISGHRSVSWYQQTPGQGLQFLFEYFSETQRNKGNFPGRFSGRQFSNSRSEMNVSTLELGDSALYLCASSLVRQGSTEAFFGQGTRLTVV.

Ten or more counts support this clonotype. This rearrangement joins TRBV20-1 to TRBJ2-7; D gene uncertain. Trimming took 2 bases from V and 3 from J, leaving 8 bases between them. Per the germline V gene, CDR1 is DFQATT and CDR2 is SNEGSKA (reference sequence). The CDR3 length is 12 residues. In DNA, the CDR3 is TGCAGTGCTAGACTGGGTGACTACGAGCAGTACTTC. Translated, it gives CSARLGDYEQYF.

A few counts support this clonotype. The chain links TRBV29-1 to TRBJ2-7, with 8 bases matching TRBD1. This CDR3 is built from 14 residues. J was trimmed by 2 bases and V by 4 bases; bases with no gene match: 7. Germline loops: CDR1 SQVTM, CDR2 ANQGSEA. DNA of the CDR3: TGCAGCGTTGTAAGGGAGACAGGGGCCTACGAGCAGTACTTC. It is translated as CSVVRETGAYEQYF.

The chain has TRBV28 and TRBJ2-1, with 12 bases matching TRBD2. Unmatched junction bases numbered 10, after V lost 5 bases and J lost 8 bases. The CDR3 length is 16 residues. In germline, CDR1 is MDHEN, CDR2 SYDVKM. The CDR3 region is CASSPLAGGPYDEQFF. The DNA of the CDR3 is TGTGCCAGCAGTCCTCTAGCGGGAGGGCCTTACGATGAGCAGTTCTTC.

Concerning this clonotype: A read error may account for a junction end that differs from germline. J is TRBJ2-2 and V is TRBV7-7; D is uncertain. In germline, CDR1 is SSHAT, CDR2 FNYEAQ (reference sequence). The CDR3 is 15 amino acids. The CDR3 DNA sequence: TGTGCTAGCAGCTTAGGAATTACGAACACCGGGGAGCTGTTTTTT. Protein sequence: CASSLGITNTGELFF.

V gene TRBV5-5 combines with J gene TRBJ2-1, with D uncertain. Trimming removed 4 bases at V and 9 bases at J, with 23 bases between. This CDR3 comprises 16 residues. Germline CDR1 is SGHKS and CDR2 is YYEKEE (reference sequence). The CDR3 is CASSPLPGRTTGEQFF. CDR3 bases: TGTGCCAGCAGCCCCCTCCCGGGCAGGACCACCGGTGAGCAGTTCTTC.

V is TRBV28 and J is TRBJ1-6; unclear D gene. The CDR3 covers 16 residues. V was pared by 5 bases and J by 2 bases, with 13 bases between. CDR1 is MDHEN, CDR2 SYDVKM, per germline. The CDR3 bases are TGTGCCAGCAGTAAAAGGGAGTGGGCCTATAATTCACCCCTCCACTTT. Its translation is CASSKREWAYNSPLHF.

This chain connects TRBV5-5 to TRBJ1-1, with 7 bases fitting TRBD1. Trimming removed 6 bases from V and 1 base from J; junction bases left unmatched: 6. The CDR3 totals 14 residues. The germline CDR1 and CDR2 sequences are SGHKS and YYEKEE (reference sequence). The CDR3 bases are TGTGCCAGCACCGATGACAGGGAGAACACTGAAGCTTTCTTT. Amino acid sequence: CASTDDRENTEAFF.

The CDR3 nucleotides are TGTGCCAGCAGTAGAGCGGGAGGTCAGACAGATACGCAGTATTTT. This codes for CASSRAGGQTDTQYF. V usage is TRBV6-1 and J usage is TRBJ2-3, with TRBD2 matching over 9 bases. Germline-derived CDR1 and CDR2 are MNHNS and SASEGT. The V segment lost 5 bases and the J segment 3 bases; nucleotides outside the gene matches: 6. There are 15 residues in the CDR3.

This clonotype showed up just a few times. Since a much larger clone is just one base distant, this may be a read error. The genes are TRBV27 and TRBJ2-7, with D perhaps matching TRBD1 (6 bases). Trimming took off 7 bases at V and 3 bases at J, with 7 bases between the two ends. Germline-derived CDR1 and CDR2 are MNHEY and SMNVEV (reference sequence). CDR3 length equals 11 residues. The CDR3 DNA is TGTGCCAGCACCAGGGGCTACGAGCAGTACTTC. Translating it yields CASTRGYEQYF.

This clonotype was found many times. CDR3 DNA: TGTGCCATCACCCGCCCAGGTGCCTACGAGCAGTACTTC. This sequence encodes CAITRPGAYEQYF. The V call is TRBV10-3, the J call TRBJ2-7; D is undetermined. Deletions cut 7 bases from V and 2 bases from J, with 12 bases between. The CDR3 covers 13 residues. Per the germline V gene, CDR1 is ENHRY and CDR2 is SYGVKD.

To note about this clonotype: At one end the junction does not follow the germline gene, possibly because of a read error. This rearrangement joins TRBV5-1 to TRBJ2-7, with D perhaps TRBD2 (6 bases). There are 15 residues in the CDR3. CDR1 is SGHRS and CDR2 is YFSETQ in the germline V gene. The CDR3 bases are TGCGCCAGCAGCGAAGTAGGAGGGTCGGTTTACGAGCTGTACTTC. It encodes CASSEVGGSVYELYF.